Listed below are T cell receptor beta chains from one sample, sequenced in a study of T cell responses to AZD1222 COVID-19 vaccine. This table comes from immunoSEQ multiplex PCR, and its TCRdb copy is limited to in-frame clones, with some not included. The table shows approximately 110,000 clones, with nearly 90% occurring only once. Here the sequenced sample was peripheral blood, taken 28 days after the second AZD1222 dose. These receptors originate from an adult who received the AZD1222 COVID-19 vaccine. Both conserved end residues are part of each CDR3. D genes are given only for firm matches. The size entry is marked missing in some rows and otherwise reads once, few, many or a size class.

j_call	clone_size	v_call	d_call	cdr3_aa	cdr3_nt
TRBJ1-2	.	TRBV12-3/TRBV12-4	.	CASSVNREGGYTF	TGTGCCAGCAGCGTAAACAGGGAAGGTGGCTACACCTTC
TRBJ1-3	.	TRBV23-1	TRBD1	CASSAGGAGNTIYF	TGCGCCAGCAGTGCAGGGGGAGCTGGAAACACCATATATTTT
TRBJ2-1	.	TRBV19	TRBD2	CASSSASREGWEQFF	TGTGCCAGTAGCTCTGCCTCGCGGGAGGGTTGGGAGCAGTTCTTC
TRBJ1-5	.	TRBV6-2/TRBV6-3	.	CASTPRDTNQPQHF	TGTGCCAGCACCCCTCGGGACACCAATCAGCCCCAGCATTTT
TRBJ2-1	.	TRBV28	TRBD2	CASRFIPASGSYNEQFF	TGTGCCAGCAGATTCATCCCGGCTAGCGGTTCGTACAATGAGCAGTTCTTC
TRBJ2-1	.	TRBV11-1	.	CASQDGSRDNEQFF	TGTGCCAGCCAGGACGGGAGTCGGGACAATGAGCAGTTCTTC
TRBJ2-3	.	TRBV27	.	CASSSTSTDTQYF	TGTGCCAGCAGTTCCACTAGCACAGATACGCAGTATTTT
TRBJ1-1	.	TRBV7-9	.	CASSFDYTEAFF	TGTGCCAGCAGCTTTGATTACACTGAAGCTTTCTTT
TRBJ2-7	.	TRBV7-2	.	CASSYRDWYEQYF	TGTGCCAGCAGCTACAGGGATTGGTACGAGCAGTACTTC
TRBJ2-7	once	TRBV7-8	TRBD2	CASSHPGSGPSYEQYF	TGTGCCAGCAGCCATCCGGGTAGCGGGCCCTCCTACGAGCAGTACTTC
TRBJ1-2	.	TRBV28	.	CASRLGTPASGYTF	TGTGCCAGCAGGCTTGGGACGCCAGCCTCTGGCTACACCTTC
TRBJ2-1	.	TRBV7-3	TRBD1	CASSPGDRVGLNEQFF	TGTGCCAGCAGCCCGGGGGACAGGGTAGGCCTCAATGAGCAGTTCTTC
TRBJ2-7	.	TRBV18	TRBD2	CASSPGAGGRNEQYF	TGTGCCAGCTCACCAGGAGCGGGAGGCCGGAACGAGCAGTACTTC
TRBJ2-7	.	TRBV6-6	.	CASSRYSEVYEQYF	TGTGCCAGCAGCCGCTACTCCGAAGTCTACGAGCAGTACTTC
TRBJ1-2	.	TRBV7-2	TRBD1	CASSLARTGGHGYTF	TGTGCCAGCAGCTTAGCGAGGACAGGGGGCCATGGCTACACCTTC
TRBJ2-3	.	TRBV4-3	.	CASSQGGWSDTQYF	TGCGCCAGCAGCCAGGGAGGTTGGTCAGATACGCAGTATTTT
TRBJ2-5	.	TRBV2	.	CASGGPQETQYF	TGTGCCAGTGGGGGACCCCAAGAGACCCAGTACTTC
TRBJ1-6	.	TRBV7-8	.	CASSRGYNSPLHF	TGTGCCAGCAGCCGGGGCTATAATTCACCCCTCCACTTT
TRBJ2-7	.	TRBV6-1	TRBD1	CASSAYAGTGVFYEQYF	TGTGCCAGCAGTGCTTATGCCGGGACAGGGGTTTTTTACGAGCAGTACTTC